The rows below give T cell receptor beta chains drawn from one sample of a study of blood T cell repertoires in COVID-19. Some clones are missing from TCRdb's copy, which holds only in-frame ones; the method was immunoSEQ multiplex PCR. The sample contains nearly 80,000 clones, roughly four fifths of which appear only once. Sequencing was carried out using peripheral blood. The receptors here all came from a woman between 65 and 79 years old with acute or convalescent COVID-19. Each CDR3 is given with its conserved first and last residue. Fields, in order: J gene, D gene, V gene, clone size, CDR3 DNA, CDR3 protein. The D gene is left open where the match is weak. Clone size is not always given. Where it is, it says once, few, many or a class for expanded clones.

J gene: TRBJ2-7
D gene: -
V gene: TRBV11-2
clone size: -
CDR3 DNA: TGTGCCAGCAGCTTGGGGGCCCTTACCTACGAGCAGTACTTC
CDR3 protein: CASSLGALTYEQYF

J gene: TRBJ2-5
D gene: TRBD2
V gene: TRBV5-4
clone size: once
CDR3 DNA: TGTGCCAGCAGCTCTAACCTATTAGCGGGAGGAGGATTCGGGACCCAGTACTTC
CDR3 protein: CASSSNLLAGGGFGTQYF

J gene: TRBJ2-7
D gene: -
V gene: TRBV5-1
clone size: -
CDR3 DNA: TGCGCCAGCAGCTCCACAGGCTACGAGCAGTACTTC
CDR3 protein: CASSSTGYEQYF

J gene: TRBJ2-2
D gene: TRBD2
V gene: TRBV6-1
clone size: once
CDR3 DNA: TGTGCCAGCAGTGTGACTTCGCTAGCGGGAGGGACCGGGGAGCTGTTTTTT
CDR3 protein: CASSVTSLAGGTGELFF

J gene: TRBJ2-7
D gene: -
V gene: TRBV2
clone size: -
CDR3 DNA: TGTGCCAGCGTCTTCTCCCTTAAGCGGGAGCAGTACTTC
CDR3 protein: CASVFSLKREQYF

J gene: TRBJ2-5
D gene: -
V gene: TRBV6-5
clone size: -
CDR3 DNA: TGTGCCAGCAGCGAGCAAGAGACCCAGTACTTC
CDR3 protein: CASSEQETQYF

J gene: TRBJ1-3
D gene: -
V gene: TRBV29-1
clone size: once
CDR3 DNA: TGCAGCGGGACGACAGGTACGAATGGAAACACCATATATTTT
CDR3 protein: CSGTTGTNGNTIYF

J gene: TRBJ2-7
D gene: -
V gene: TRBV30
clone size: -
CDR3 DNA: TGTGCCTGGAGCGCGGGCCCGTACTCCTACGAGCAGTACTTC
CDR3 protein: CAWSAGPYSYEQYF

J gene: TRBJ2-2
D gene: -
V gene: TRBV2
clone size: -
CDR3 DNA: TGTGCCAGCAGTCGGACAGCCACCGGGGAGCTGTTTTTT
CDR3 protein: CASSRTATGELFF

J gene: TRBJ1-4
D gene: -
V gene: TRBV11-2
clone size: -
CDR3 DNA: TGTGCCAGCAGCTCGGGGGGTAGACGGACTAATGAAAAACTGTTTTTT
CDR3 protein: CASSSGGRRTNEKLFF

J gene: TRBJ2-7
D gene: -
V gene: TRBV12-5
clone size: -
CDR3 DNA: TGTGCTAGTGGTTTGGATCGGGGGGCCGTTTTGTACGAGCAGTACTTC
CDR3 protein: CASGLDRGAVLYEQYF

J gene: TRBJ2-6
D gene: -
V gene: TRBV6-5
clone size: -
CDR3 DNA: TGTGCCAGCAGTTACGAGCAGGGGCTTATCCTGACTTTC
CDR3 protein: CASSYEQGLILTF

J gene: TRBJ2-3
D gene: -
V gene: TRBV7-3
clone size: once
CDR3 DNA: TGTGCCAGCAGCCCGAGCCCTAGCTCGACGAATACGCAGTATTTT
CDR3 protein: CASSPSPSSTNTQYF

J gene: TRBJ1-4
D gene: -
V gene: TRBV7-2
clone size: -
CDR3 DNA: TGTGCCAGCAGCTCCTGGGTCGGAGCGAGTGAAAAACTGTTTTTT
CDR3 protein: CASSSWVGASEKLFF

J gene: TRBJ2-1
D gene: -
V gene: TRBV7-9
clone size: -
CDR3 DNA: TGTGCCAGCAGCTTAGTCACCGTGGGAGGAGGGACCTACAATGAGCAGTTCTTC
CDR3 protein: CASSLVTVGGGTYNEQFF

J gene: TRBJ1-3
D gene: TRBD1
V gene: TRBV19
clone size: once
CDR3 DNA: TGTGCCAGTAGTCGAGACAGGGAATCCGGAAACACCATATATTTT
CDR3 protein: CASSRDRESGNTIYF

J gene: TRBJ1-2
D gene: TRBD1
V gene: TRBV30
clone size: -
CDR3 DNA: TGTGCCTGGAGCCGATCCGGGACAGATTATGGCTACACCTTC
CDR3 protein: CAWSRSGTDYGYTF

J gene: TRBJ1-1
D gene: -
V gene: TRBV6-5
clone size: -
CDR3 DNA: TGTGCCAGCAGGGCCCCGGGACAGAACACTGAAGCTTTCTTT
CDR3 protein: CASRAPGQNTEAFF

J gene: TRBJ1-1
D gene: -
V gene: TRBV19
clone size: -
CDR3 DNA: TGTGCCAGTAGATCCTCCTGGGGGGGCGGTGAAGCTTTCTTT
CDR3 protein: CASRSSWGGGEAFF

J gene: TRBJ1-3
D gene: -
V gene: TRBV2
clone size: -
CDR3 DNA: TGTGCCAGCAGTGCCGACAGGATCTCTGGAAACACCATATATTTT
CDR3 protein: CASSADRISGNTIYF

J gene: TRBJ1-1
D gene: -
V gene: TRBV6-5
clone size: -
CDR3 DNA: TGTGCCAGCACCCTAGGCGGGAACACTGAAGCTTTCTTT
CDR3 protein: CASTLGGNTEAFF

J gene: TRBJ1-5
D gene: TRBD1
V gene: TRBV19
clone size: -
CDR3 DNA: TGTGCCAGTAGCGCGACAGGGCCAAATCAGCCCCAGCATTTT
CDR3 protein: CASSATGPNQPQHF

J gene: TRBJ2-1
D gene: -
V gene: TRBV2
clone size: -
CDR3 DNA: TGTGCCAGCAGTGTACAAGGGACTGCTGTAGGTGAGCAGTTCTTC
CDR3 protein: CASSVQGTAVGEQFF

J gene: TRBJ2-5
D gene: TRBD2
V gene: TRBV30
clone size: once
CDR3 DNA: TGTGCCTGGAGTGTACTAGCGCCCCAAGAGACCCAGTACTTC
CDR3 protein: CAWSVLAPQETQYF

J gene: TRBJ2-7
D gene: -
V gene: TRBV28
clone size: -
CDR3 DNA: TGTGCCAGCAGCCAATTTCCTCCTCGGGGCGGGACGACCTACGAGCAGTACTTC
CDR3 protein: CASSQFPPRGGTTYEQYF

J gene: TRBJ2-1
D gene: -
V gene: TRBV9
clone size: -
CDR3 DNA: TGTGCCAGCAGCGTAGCGGGAGTCAGGAATGAGCAGTTCTTC
CDR3 protein: CASSVAGVRNEQFF

J gene: TRBJ2-3
D gene: TRBD2
V gene: TRBV10-1
clone size: -
CDR3 DNA: TGCGCCAGCATCGCTAGCGGGGGGGATACGCAGTATTTT
CDR3 protein: CASIASGGDTQYF

J gene: TRBJ2-1
D gene: -
V gene: TRBV2
clone size: -
CDR3 DNA: TGTGCCAGCGATTCTACTAGACGGGGTGAGCAGTTCTTC
CDR3 protein: CASDSTRRGEQFF

J gene: TRBJ2-6
D gene: TRBD1
V gene: TRBV5-4
clone size: -
CDR3 DNA: TGTGCCAGCAGCCCGGCCGGGACAGGGAGGATGGCAGCCAACGTCCTGACTTTC
CDR3 protein: CASSPAGTGRMAANVLTF

J gene: TRBJ2-3
D gene: -
V gene: TRBV19
clone size: once
CDR3 DNA: TGTGCCAGTAGTTCCACGGGACTCAGGACAGATACGCAGTATTTT
CDR3 protein: CASSSTGLRTDTQYF

J gene: TRBJ2-2
D gene: TRBD1
V gene: TRBV27
clone size: -
CDR3 DNA: TGTGCCAGCAGTTTATTGATCCGGGCAGGGGGCGGTCCTGGGGAGCTGTTTTTT
CDR3 protein: CASSLLIRAGGGPGELFF

J gene: TRBJ1-5
D gene: -
V gene: TRBV4-2
clone size: -
CDR3 DNA: TGTGCCAGCAGCCAAGATCGGGGGGAGGTCAATCAGCCCCAGCATTTT
CDR3 protein: CASSQDRGEVNQPQHF

J gene: TRBJ1-1
D gene: -
V gene: TRBV19
clone size: -
CDR3 DNA: TGTGCCAGTAGTATAGACAGGAACACTGAAGCTTTCTTT
CDR3 protein: CASSIDRNTEAFF

J gene: TRBJ2-4
D gene: -
V gene: TRBV3-1/TRBV3-2
clone size: -
CDR3 DNA: TGTGCCAGCAGCCCTTCGGGGAATGGATTTGGCAAAAACATTCAGTACTTC
CDR3 protein: CASSPSGNGFGKNIQYF

J gene: TRBJ2-3
D gene: TRBD2
V gene: TRBV12-5
clone size: -
CDR3 DNA: TGTGCTAGGAAGCGGGGCATTAACGCCAGCACAGATACGCAGTATTTT
CDR3 protein: CARKRGINASTDTQYF

J gene: TRBJ2-1
D gene: TRBD2
V gene: TRBV7-6
clone size: few
CDR3 DNA: TGTGCCAGCAGCTTAGGGACTAGCGGGTACTACAATGAGCAGTTCTTC
CDR3 protein: CASSLGTSGYYNEQFF

J gene: TRBJ1-6
D gene: -
V gene: TRBV30
clone size: -
CDR3 DNA: TGTGCCTGGGGTCCCAGGACAGTAAATAATTCACCCCTCCACTTT
CDR3 protein: CAWGPRTVNNSPLHF

J gene: TRBJ1-6
D gene: TRBD1
V gene: TRBV3-1/TRBV3-2
clone size: -
CDR3 DNA: TGTGCCAGCAGCCACGATATCAACAGGGGAGATTCACCCCTCCACTTT
CDR3 protein: CASSHDINRGDSPLHF

J gene: TRBJ2-1
D gene: TRBD1
V gene: TRBV6-1
clone size: -
CDR3 DNA: TGTGCCAGCAGTGAACGGGACAGGGGTCACAATGAGCAGTTCTTC
CDR3 protein: CASSERDRGHNEQFF

J gene: TRBJ2-2
D gene: -
V gene: TRBV5-1
clone size: -
CDR3 DNA: TGCGCCAGCAGCTCGGGATCCCCCACCGGGGAGCTGTTTTTT
CDR3 protein: CASSSGSPTGELFF

J gene: TRBJ1-1
D gene: -
V gene: TRBV5-1
clone size: -
CDR3 DNA: TGCGCCAGCAGCCCCGAGTCAGGTCCCACTGAAGCTTTCTTT
CDR3 protein: CASSPESGPTEAFF

J gene: TRBJ2-2
D gene: -
V gene: TRBV4-1
clone size: -
CDR3 DNA: TGCGCCAGCAGAGCCCAAACTACAAACACCGGGGAGCTGTTTTTT
CDR3 protein: CASRAQTTNTGELFF

J gene: TRBJ2-3
D gene: TRBD1
V gene: TRBV28
clone size: -
CDR3 DNA: TGTGCCAGCAGTTTCAGGGGGACCGGAGATACGCAGTATTTT
CDR3 protein: CASSFRGTGDTQYF

J gene: TRBJ2-1
D gene: -
V gene: TRBV4-1
clone size: -
CDR3 DNA: TGCGCCAGCAGCCAAGCCCTGGGACAATCATACAATGAGCAGTTCTTC
CDR3 protein: CASSQALGQSYNEQFF

J gene: TRBJ1-5
D gene: TRBD1
V gene: TRBV5-1
clone size: -
CDR3 DNA: TGCGCCAGCAGCCGACCGGGACAGGGTTTAGATAGCAATCAGCCCCAGCATTTT
CDR3 protein: CASSRPGQGLDSNQPQHF

J gene: TRBJ2-3
D gene: -
V gene: TRBV20-1
clone size: -
CDR3 DNA: TGCAGTGCTAGTAAAAGCTTGAGGGCAGATACGCAGTATTTT
CDR3 protein: CSASKSLRADTQYF

J gene: TRBJ2-1
D gene: -
V gene: TRBV12-3/TRBV12-4
clone size: -
CDR3 DNA: TGTGCCAGCAGTTTGTACAGGGCCAATGAGCAGTTCTTC
CDR3 protein: CASSLYRANEQFF

J gene: TRBJ1-5
D gene: -
V gene: TRBV5-8
clone size: -
CDR3 DNA: TGTGCCAGCAGCACAGGGACCGACCGGCGGCCCCAGCATTTT
CDR3 protein: CASSTGTDRRPQHF

J gene: TRBJ2-1
D gene: TRBD1
V gene: TRBV30
clone size: -
CDR3 DNA: TGTGCCTGGGCAGGGGGCGCATCCTACAATGAGCAGTTCTTC
CDR3 protein: CAWAGGASYNEQFF

J gene: TRBJ2-6
D gene: -
V gene: TRBV7-3
clone size: few
CDR3 DNA: TGTGCCAGCAGCTTATACACCCTCTCTGGGGCCAACGTCCTGACTTTC
CDR3 protein: CASSLYTLSGANVLTF

J gene: TRBJ1-6
D gene: -
V gene: TRBV19
clone size: -
CDR3 DNA: TGTGCCAGTAGTCCCGTACATCGGGGATCACCCCTCCACTTT
CDR3 protein: CASSPVHRGSPLHF

J gene: TRBJ1-6
D gene: -
V gene: TRBV11-2
clone size: -
CDR3 DNA: TGTGCCAGCAGCATGGGCCTCCTTAATTCACCCCTCCACTTT
CDR3 protein: CASSMGLLNSPLHF

J gene: TRBJ1-5
D gene: TRBD1
V gene: TRBV2
clone size: -
CDR3 DNA: TGTGCCAGCAGTGCGGGACAGGCGGCGTCCTTTAGCAATCAGCCCCAGCATTTT
CDR3 protein: CASSAGQAASFSNQPQHF

J gene: TRBJ2-1
D gene: TRBD2
V gene: TRBV5-1
clone size: -
CDR3 DNA: TGCGCCAGCAGTCGGACTAGCGGGAGCTCCTACAATGAGCAGTTCTTC
CDR3 protein: CASSRTSGSSYNEQFF

J gene: TRBJ1-1
D gene: -
V gene: TRBV14
clone size: -
CDR3 DNA: TGTGCCAGCAGCAACAGGGTTTGGACTGAAGCTTTCTTT
CDR3 protein: CASSNRVWTEAFF

J gene: TRBJ1-5
D gene: -
V gene: TRBV10-2
clone size: -
CDR3 DNA: TGCGCCAGCAGTGATCAGCCAGCTGGAGGTCAGCCCCAGCATTTT
CDR3 protein: CASSDQPAGGQPQHF